Each of the 2 T cell receptor beta chains below was sequenced from the same sample in a study of cytomegalovirus exposure and HLA in healthy donors. 13 Jbeta primers and 60 Vbeta primers were used for the PCR. This table comes from immunoSEQ multiplex PCR, and its TCRdb copy is limited to in-frame clones, with some not included. The table shows approximately 150,000 clones, with approximately 62% occurring only once. The specimen was PBMCs. The receptors shown here come from a man between 45 and 60 years old in good health and CMV-seronegative.

This clone has just one count. The V and J genes are TRBV9 and TRBJ2-7, with D perhaps TRBD1 (6 bases). The V and J ends lost 0 bases and 0 bases respectively, with 10 bases between them. This CDR3 is 15 amino acids long. The germline V gene has CDR1 SGDLS and CDR2 YYNGEE. CDR3 in DNA: TGTGCCAGCAGCGTAGCCAGGGGTTTCTCCTACGAGCAGTACTTC. Residues: CASSVARGFSYEQYF. Drawing the rest from reference TRBV9 and TRBJ2-7, the complete variable domain is DSGVTQTPKHLITATGQRVTLRCSPRSGDLSVYWYQQSLDQGLQFLIQYYNGEERAKGNILERFSAQQFPDLHSELNLSSLELGDSALYFCASSVARGFSYEQYFGPGTRLTVT.

The chain employs TRBV2 and TRBJ1-1, with D perhaps TRBD1 (6 bases). The germline V and J ends were trimmed by 0 bases and 1 base, with 12 bases remaining between them. The CDR3 runs 16 residues. CDR1 and CDR2 (germline): SNHLY, FYNNEI. The CDR3 is CASSEADRRRNTEAFF. DNA for the CDR3: TGTGCCAGCAGTGAAGCTGACAGGAGGAGGAACACTGAAGCTTTCTTT.